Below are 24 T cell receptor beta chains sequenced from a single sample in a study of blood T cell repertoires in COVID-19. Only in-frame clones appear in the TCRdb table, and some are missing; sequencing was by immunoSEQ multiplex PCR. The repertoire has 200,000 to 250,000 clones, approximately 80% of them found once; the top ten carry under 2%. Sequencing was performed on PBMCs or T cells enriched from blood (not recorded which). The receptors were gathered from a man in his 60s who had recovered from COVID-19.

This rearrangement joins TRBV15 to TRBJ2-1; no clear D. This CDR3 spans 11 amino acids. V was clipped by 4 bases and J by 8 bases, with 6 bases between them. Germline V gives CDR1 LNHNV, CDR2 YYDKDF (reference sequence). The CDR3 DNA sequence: TGTGCCACCAGCATAGCCGATGAGCAGTTCTTC. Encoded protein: CATSIADEQFF.

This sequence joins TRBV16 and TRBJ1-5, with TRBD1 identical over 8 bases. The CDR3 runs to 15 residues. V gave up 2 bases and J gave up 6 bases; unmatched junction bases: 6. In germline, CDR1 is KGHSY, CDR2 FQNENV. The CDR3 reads CASSQSGQGGQPQHF. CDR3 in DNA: TGTGCCAGCAGCCAAAGTGGACAGGGAGGTCAGCCCCAGCATTTT.

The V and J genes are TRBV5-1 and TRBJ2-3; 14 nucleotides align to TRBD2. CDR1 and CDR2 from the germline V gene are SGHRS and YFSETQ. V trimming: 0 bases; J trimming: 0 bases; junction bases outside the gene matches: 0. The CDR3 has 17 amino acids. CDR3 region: CASSLGLAGGSTDTQYF. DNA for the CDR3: TGCGCCAGCAGCTTGGGACTAGCGGGGGGGAGCACAGATACGCAGTATTTT.

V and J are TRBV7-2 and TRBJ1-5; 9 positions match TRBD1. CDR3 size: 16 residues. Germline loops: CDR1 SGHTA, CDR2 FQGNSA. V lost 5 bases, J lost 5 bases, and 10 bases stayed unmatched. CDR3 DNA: TGTGCCAGCAGCGAGAGATCGGGACAGGGCGATCAGCCCCAGCATTTT. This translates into CASSERSGQGDQPQHF.

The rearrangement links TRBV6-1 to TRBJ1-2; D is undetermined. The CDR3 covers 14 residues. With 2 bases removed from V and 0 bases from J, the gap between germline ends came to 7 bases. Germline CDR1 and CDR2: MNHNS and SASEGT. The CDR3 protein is CASSEWLTNYGYTF. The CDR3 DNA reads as TGTGCCAGCAGTGAATGGCTGACTAACTATGGCTACACCTTC.

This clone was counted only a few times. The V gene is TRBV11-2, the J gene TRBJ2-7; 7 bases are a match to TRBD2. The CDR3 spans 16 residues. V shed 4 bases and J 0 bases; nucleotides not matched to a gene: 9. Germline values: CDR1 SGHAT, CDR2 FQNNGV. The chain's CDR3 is CASSSDGTISSYEQYF. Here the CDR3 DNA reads TGTGCCAGCAGCTCCGACGGGACTATCAGCTCCTACGAGCAGTACTTC.

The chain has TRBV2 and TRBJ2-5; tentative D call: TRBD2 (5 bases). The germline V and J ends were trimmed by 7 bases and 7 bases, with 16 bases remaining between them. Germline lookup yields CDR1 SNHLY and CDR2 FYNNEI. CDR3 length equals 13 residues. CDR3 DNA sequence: TGTGCCAGCACCTGGACTGTCTCGGGGACCCAGTACTTC. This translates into CASTWTVSGTQYF.

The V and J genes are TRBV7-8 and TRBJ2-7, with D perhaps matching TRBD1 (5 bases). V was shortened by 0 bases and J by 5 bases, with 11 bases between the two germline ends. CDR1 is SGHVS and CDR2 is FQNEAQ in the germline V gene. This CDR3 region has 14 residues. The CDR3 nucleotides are TGTGCCAGCAGCTTAGCGGGCAGGGCAAACGAGCAGTACTTC. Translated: CASSLAGRANEQYF.

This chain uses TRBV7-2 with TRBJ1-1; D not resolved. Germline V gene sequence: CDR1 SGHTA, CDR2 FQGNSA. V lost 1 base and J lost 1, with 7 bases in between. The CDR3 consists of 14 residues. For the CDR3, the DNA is TGTGCCAGCAGCTTAGGCTTGAGGAACACTGAAGCTTTCTTT. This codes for CASSLGLRNTEAFF.

DNA for the CDR3: TGTGCCAGTAGTCCCGTTGGAAACACCATATATTTT. It translates to CASSPVGNTIYF. The genes are TRBV19 and TRBJ1-3; D unresolved. V lost 5 bases, J lost 3 bases, and 5 bases lay in between. Germline V gene sequence: CDR1 LNHDA, CDR2 SQIVND (reference sequence). The CDR3 is 12 residues long.

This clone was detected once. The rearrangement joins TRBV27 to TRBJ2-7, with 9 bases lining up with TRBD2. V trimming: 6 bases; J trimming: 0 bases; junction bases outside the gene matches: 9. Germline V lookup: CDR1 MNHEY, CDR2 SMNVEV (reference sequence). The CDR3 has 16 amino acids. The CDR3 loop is CASSPLAGYNSYEQYF. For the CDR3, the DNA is TGTGCCAGCAGCCCTCTAGCGGGGTATAACTCCTACGAGCAGTACTTC.

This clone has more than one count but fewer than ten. The CDR3 spells CASSIAVPYNEQFF. CDR3 DNA: TGTGCCAGTAGTATAGCAGTACCCTACAATGAGCAGTTCTTC. The chain uses TRBV19 and TRBJ2-1; no reliable D call. CDR3 size: 14 residues. The ends were cut back, 1 base at V and 2 bases at J, with 6 bases in the middle. The germline V gene has CDR1 LNHDA and CDR2 SQIVND (reference sequence). Full variable domain (outside the CDR3, taken from reference TRBV19 and TRBJ2-1): DGGITQSPKYLFRKEGQNVTLSCEQNLNHDAMYWYRQDPGQGLRLIYYSQIVNDFQKGDIAEGYSVSREKKESFPLTVTSAQKNPTAFYLCASSIAVPYNEQFFGPGTRLTVL.

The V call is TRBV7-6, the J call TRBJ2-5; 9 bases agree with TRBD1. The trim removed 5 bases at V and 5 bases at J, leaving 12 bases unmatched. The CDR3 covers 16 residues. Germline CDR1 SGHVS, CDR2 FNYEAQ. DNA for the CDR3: TGTGCCAGCAGCCCACCCGGGACAGGGAGTCGGGAGACCCAGTACTTC. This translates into CASSPPGTGSRETQYF.

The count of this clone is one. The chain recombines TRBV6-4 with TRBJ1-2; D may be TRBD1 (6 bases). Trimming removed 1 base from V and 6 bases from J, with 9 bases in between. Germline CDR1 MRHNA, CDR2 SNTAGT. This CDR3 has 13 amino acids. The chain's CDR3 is CASSDLQGNGYTF. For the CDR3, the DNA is TGTGCCAGCAGTGACTTACAGGGTAATGGCTACACCTTC.

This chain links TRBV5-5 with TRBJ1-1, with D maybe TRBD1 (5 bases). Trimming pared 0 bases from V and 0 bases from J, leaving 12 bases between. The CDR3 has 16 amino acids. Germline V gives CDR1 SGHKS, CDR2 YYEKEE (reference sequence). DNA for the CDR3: TGTGCCAGCAGCTTGGGTCCTCGCAGGGTGAACACTGAAGCTTTCTTT. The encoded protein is CASSLGPRRVNTEAFF.

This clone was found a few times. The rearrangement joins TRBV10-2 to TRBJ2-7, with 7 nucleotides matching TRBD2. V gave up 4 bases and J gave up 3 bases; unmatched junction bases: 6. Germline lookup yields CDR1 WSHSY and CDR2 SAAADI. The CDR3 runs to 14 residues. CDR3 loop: CASSVWRGNYEQYF. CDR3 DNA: TGCGCCAGCAGTGTGTGGCGGGGGAACTACGAGCAGTACTTC.

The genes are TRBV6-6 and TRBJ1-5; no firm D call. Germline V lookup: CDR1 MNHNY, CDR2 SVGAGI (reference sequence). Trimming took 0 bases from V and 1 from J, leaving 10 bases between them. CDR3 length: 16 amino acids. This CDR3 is CASSYSEGKSNQPQHF. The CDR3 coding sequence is TGTGCCAGCAGTTACTCGGAGGGTAAGAGCAATCAGCCCCAGCATTTT.

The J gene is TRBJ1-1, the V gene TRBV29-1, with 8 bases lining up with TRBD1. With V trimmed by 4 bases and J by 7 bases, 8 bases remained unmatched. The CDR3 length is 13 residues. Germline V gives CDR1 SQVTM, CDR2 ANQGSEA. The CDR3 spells CSVVVTGGGEAFF. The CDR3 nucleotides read TGCAGCGTTGTGGTCACAGGGGGTGGTGAAGCTTTCTTT.

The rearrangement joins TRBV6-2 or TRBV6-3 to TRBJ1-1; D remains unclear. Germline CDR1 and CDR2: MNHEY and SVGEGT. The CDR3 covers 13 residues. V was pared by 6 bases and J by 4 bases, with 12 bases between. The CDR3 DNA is TGTGCCAGCAGCAGCGACGCTGGCACTGAAGCTTTCTTT. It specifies CASSSDAGTEAFF.

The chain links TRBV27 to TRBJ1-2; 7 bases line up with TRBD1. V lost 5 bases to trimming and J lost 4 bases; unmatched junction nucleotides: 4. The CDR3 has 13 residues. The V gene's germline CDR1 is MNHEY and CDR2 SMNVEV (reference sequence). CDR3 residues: CASSTNRGYGYTF. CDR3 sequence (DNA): TGTGCCAGCAGTACAAACAGGGGCTATGGCTACACCTTC.

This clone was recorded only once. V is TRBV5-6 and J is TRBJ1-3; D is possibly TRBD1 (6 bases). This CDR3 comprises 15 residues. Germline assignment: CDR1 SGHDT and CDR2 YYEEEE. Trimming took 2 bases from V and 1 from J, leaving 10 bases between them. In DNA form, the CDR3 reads TGTGCCAGCAGCTTAACAGGGCGATCTGGAAACACCATATATTTT. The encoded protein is CASSLTGRSGNTIYF.

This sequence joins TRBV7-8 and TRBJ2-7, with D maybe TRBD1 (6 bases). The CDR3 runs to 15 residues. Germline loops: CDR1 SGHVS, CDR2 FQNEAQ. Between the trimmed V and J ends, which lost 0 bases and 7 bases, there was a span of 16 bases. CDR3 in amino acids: CASSLAYGTSGEQYF. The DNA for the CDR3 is TGTGCCAGCAGCTTAGCGTACGGGACATCGGGGGAGCAGTACTTC.

CDR3 nucleotides: TGTGCCTGGAGTGTCGCGAGCGGGGGAAAAAACATTCAGTACTTC. Translating it yields CAWSVASGGKNIQYF. The chain recombines TRBV30 with TRBJ2-4, with 8 bases identical to TRBD2. The CDR3 has 15 residues. Losses at the gene ends were 0 bases for V and 4 bases for J; bases not matched to a gene: 5. Per germline, CDR1 GTSNPN and CDR2 SVGIG (reference sequence).

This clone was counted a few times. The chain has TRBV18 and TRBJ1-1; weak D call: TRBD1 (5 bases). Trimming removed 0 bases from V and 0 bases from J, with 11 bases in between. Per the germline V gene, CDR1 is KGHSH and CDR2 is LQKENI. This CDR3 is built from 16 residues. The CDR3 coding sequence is TGTGCCAGCTCACCACCGGGGCACTACATGAACACTGAAGCTTTCTTT. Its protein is CASSPPGHYMNTEAFF.